This TCR beta chain was sequenced during a study of cytomegalovirus exposure and HLA in healthy donors. Study background: Some 87 million unique TCRs from HLA-typed donors were held in an early release of data.

This CDR3 comprises 17 residues. The ends lost 1 base at V and 7 bases at J; junction bases unmatched: 8. The V gene's germline CDR1 is SGHAT and CDR2 FQNNGV. The PCR used 60 Vbeta and 13 Jbeta primers. Some clones are missing from TCRdb's copy, which holds only in-frame ones; the method was immunoSEQ multiplex PCR. The table lists over 150,000 clones, 60% to 85% of them singletons. About this clone: Its antigen is still unknown.

Study results and caveats: Overall, approximately 150 TCR beta chains were annotated as cytomegalovirus-associated. The study had only CMV serostatus as immune exposure information. A highly shared variant cluster was judged a likely technical artifact.

The sequence was collected from a male donor in good health and CMV-seronegative. This chain links TRBV11-2 with TRBJ2-7; 15 nucleotides align to TRBD2. Sequencing used PBMCs. The CDR3 DNA reads as TGTGCCAGCAGCTTAGCGTGGACTAGCGGGAGGGCGGGGGAGCAGTACTTC. Its translation: CASSLAWTSGRAGEQYF. Full variable domain (outside the CDR3, taken from reference TRBV11-2 and TRBJ2-7): EAGVAQSPRYKIIEKRQSVAFWCNPISGHATLYWYQQILGQGPKLLIQFQNNGVVDDSQLPKDRFSAERLKGVDSTLKIQPAKLEDSAVYLCASSLAWTSGRAGEQYFGPGTRLTVT.